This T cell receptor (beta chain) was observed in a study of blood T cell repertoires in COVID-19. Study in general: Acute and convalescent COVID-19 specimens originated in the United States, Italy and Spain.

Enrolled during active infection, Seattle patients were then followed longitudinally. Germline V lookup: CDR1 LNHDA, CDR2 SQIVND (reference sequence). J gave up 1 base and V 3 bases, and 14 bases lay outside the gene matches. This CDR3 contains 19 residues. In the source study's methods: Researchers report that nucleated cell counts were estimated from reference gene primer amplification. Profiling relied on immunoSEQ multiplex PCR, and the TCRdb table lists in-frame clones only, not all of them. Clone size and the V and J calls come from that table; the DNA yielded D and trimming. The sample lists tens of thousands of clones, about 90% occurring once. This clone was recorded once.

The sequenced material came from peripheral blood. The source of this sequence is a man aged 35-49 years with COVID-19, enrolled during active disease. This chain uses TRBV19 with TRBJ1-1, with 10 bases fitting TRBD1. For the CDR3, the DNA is TGTGCCAGTAGTATCGTATTTGTTGGGGACAGGGGCTCGAACACTGAAGCTTTCTTT. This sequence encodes CASSIVFVGDRGSNTEAFF.